The source of this T cell receptor (beta chain) is a study of OX40 agonist ivuxolimab in advanced cancers. Sequencing was performed with immunoSEQ multiplex PCR; in TCRdb, only in-frame clones are kept and a portion is missing. The sample shows around 67,000 clones, nearly 90% of them seen only once. Overall study findings and caveats: Several nonresponders also turned out to have low normalized T-cell clonal expansion. Not determined was the antigen specificity of the expanded peripheral T cells.

About this clone: Its cognate antigen is unknown.

The CDR3 is 19 residues long. The germline CDR1 and CDR2 sequences are SGHTA and FQGNSA. V was pared by 5 bases and J by 3 bases, with 10 bases of the junction left unmatched. This chain connects TRBV7-2 to TRBJ2-4; 16 bases match TRBD2. This clonotype was obtained from an adult with an advanced solid tumor such as melanoma, head and neck, liver or kidney cancer. The source material was CD4+ or CD8+ T cells sorted from blood, sampled in a trial of the OX40 agonist ivuxolimab. CDR3 nucleotide sequence: TGTGCCAGCAGCGCCCAACAGGGACTAGCGGGAGGGGTCAAAAACATTCAGTACTTC. This codes for CASSAQQGLAGGVKNIQYF.